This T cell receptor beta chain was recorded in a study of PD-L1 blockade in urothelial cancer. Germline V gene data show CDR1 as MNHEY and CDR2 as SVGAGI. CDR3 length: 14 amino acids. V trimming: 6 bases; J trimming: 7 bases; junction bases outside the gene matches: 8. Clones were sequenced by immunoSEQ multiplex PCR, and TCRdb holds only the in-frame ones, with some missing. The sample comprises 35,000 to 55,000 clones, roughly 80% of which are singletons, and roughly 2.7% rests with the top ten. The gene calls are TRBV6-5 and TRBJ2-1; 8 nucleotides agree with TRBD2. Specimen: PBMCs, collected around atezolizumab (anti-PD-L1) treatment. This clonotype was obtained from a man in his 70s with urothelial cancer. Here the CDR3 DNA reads TGTGCCAGCAGGGCCAGCGGGAGCGGGAATGAGCAGTTCTTC. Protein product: CASRASGSGNEQFF.